These 9 T cell receptor beta chains share one sample of origin, sequenced in a study of T cell clonotyping in hematopoietic cell transplantation listed by TCRdb under 2021. The library was made by the immunoSEQ multiplex PCR assay. TCRdb mirrors the immuneACCESS table, restricted to in-frame sequences. Some clones are absent from its copies; in checked studies, under half trace to an unresolved V gene, and the reason for the others is unknown. The sample records about 4,600 clones, 65% to 85% of which are singletons. Clones ranked in the top ten supply more than 25% of the sample. What the time point label conveys for this sample: 100 days after allo-HCT. Material: peripheral blood mononuclear cells, obtained 100 days after allogeneic stem cell transplant. All receptors come from a female patient aged 45-60 years who had an allogeneic stem cell transplant from an unrelated donor, so the T cells may come from the graft donor. Some clones in this sample may be carry-over from other donors' samples.

V is TRBV4-1 and J is TRBJ2-2; 8 bases agree with TRBD1. V dropped 8 bases and J dropped 5; count of bases not matched to a gene: 13. CDR3 size: 16 residues. Germline V lookup: CDR1 MGHRA, CDR2 YSYEKL. The chain's CDR3 is CASGAFGTGETGELFF. For the CDR3, the DNA is TGCGCCAGCGGGGCATTCGGGACAGGAGAAACCGGGGAGCTGTTTTTT.

V is TRBV11-3 and J is TRBJ2-5, with D unresolved. V lost 5 bases and J 2 bases, leaving 12 bases between the germline ends. This CDR3 has 14 residues. CDR1 and CDR2 (germline): SGHNT, YENEEA. The CDR3 protein is CASSARLSQETQYF. As DNA, the CDR3 is TGTGCCAGCAGCGCCCGCCTGAGTCAAGAGACCCAGTACTTC.

CDR3 bases: TGTGCCAGCAGTGCCGACAGGGTAACTGAAGCTTTCTTT. Its translation is CASSADRVTEAFF. The chain links TRBV2 to TRBJ1-1; 7 bases fit TRBD1. The CDR3 extends over 13 amino acids. Germline V CDR1 and CDR2: SNHLY, FYNNEI. Germline trimming cut 4 bases from V and 5 bases from J; bases unmatched to any gene: 4.

The chain carries TRBV4-1 and TRBJ1-2, with unresolved D. V was trimmed by 4 bases and J by 3 bases, leaving 9 bases between them. The CDR3 covers 13 residues. Germline V gives CDR1 MGHRA, CDR2 YSYEKL. CDR3 sequence (DNA): TGCGCCAGCAGCCCGCTGGGGTACTATGGCTACACCTTC. Its protein is CASSPLGYYGYTF.

The chain joins TRBV19 to TRBJ1-1; D is uncertain. The CDR3 sequence is 12 residues long. Trimming cost V 7 bases and J 5 bases, with 11 bases left between them. Germline loops: CDR1 LNHDA, CDR2 SQIVND (reference sequence). CDR3 sequence: CASTFGGTEAFF. The CDR3 bases are TGTGCCAGTACTTTCGGCGGAACTGAAGCTTTCTTT.

The chain is built from TRBV6-5 and TRBJ1-4; 9 bases are shared with TRBD1. This CDR3 has 15 amino acids. Trimming cost V 7 bases and J 7 bases; bases outside gene matches: 10. Looked up from germline, CDR1 is MNHEY and CDR2 is SVGAGI. The CDR3 loop reads CASNPTGGQGEKLFF. The CDR3 region has the DNA TGTGCCAGCAATCCGACAGGGGGTCAGGGTGAAAAACTGTTTTTT.

With regard to this clone: The same CDR3 can be traced to other DNA sequences in this sample. This chain joins TRBV28 and TRBJ1-1; D not resolved. Germline V gene sequence: CDR1 MDHEN, CDR2 SYDVKM. The V gene lost 6 bases and the J gene lost 1 base, with 12 bases spanning the gap. CDR3 length: 14 residues. The CDR3 DNA is TGTGCCAGCAGCTCTGGACGAGGGAACACTGAAGCTTTCTTT. This codes for CASSSGRGNTEAFF.

This clone showed up just a few times. The chain links TRBV2 to TRBJ2-1; TRBD1 matches 10 bases. CDR1 and CDR2 from the germline V gene are SNHLY and FYNNEI. The CDR3 length is 15 residues. Trimming removed 5 bases from V and 7 bases from J; junction bases left unmatched: 8. The CDR3 loop reads CASSPRQGAYNEQFF. The CDR3 DNA reads as TGTGCCAGCAGTCCCAGACAGGGGGCTTATAATGAGCAGTTCTTC.

The V and J genes are TRBV27 and TRBJ2-1, with D perhaps TRBD2 (5 bases). The germline V gene has CDR1 MNHEY and CDR2 SMNVEV (reference sequence). The CDR3 is made up of 14 amino acids. V was cut by 6 bases and J by 8 bases, with 17 bases left in between. The CDR3 DNA sequence: TGTGCCAGCAGACCGGGATCTCCCCCCCATGAGCAGTTCTTC. Protein product: CASRPGSPPHEQFF.